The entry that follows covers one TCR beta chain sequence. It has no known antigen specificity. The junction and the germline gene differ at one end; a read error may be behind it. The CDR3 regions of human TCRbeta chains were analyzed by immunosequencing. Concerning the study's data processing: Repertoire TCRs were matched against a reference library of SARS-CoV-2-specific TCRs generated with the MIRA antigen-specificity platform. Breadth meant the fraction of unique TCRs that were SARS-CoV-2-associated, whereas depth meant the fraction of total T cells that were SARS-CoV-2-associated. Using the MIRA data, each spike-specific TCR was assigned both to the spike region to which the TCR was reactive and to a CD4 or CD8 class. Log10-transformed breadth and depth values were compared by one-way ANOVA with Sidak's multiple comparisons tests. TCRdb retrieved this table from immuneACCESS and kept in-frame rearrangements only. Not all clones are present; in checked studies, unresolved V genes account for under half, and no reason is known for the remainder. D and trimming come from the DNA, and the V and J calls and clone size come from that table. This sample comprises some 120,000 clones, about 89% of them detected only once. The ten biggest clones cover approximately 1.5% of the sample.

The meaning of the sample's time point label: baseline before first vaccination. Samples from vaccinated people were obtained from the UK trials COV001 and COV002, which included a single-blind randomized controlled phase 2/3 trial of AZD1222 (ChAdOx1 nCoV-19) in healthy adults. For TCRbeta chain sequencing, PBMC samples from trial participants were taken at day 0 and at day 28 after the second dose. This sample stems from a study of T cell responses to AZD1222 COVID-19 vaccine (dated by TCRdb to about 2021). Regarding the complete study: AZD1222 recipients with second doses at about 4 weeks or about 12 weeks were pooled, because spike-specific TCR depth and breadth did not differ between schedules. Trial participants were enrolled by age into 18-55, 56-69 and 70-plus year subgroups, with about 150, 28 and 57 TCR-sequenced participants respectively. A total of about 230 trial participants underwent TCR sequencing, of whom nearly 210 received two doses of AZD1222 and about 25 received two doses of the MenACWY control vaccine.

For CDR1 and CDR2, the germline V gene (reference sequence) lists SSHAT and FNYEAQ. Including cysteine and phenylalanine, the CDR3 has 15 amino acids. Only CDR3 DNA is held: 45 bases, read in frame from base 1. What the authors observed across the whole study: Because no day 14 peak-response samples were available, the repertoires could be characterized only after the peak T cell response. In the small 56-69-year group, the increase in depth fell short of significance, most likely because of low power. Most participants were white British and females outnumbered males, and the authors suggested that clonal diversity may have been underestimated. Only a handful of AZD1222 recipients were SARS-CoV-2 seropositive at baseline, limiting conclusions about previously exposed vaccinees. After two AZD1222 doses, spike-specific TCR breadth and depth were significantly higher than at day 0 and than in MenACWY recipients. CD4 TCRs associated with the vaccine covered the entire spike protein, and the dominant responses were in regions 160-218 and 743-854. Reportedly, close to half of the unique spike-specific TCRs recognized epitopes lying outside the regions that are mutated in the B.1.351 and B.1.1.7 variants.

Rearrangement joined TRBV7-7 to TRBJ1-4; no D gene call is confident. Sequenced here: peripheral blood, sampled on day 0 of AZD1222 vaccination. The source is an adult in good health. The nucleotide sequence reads TGTGCTAGCAGCTTAGGAGTGGCAACTAATGAAAAACTGTTTTTT. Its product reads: CASSLGVATNEKLFF.